Listed here are 4 T cell receptor beta chains from one sample, sequenced in a study of T cells in Graves' hyperthyroidism and ophthalmopathy (dated by TCRdb to the late 2010s). Library prep was done by multiplex PCR. Instrument on record: Illumina HiSeq 2000. TCR beta CDR3 regions were amplified from RNA transcripts. The TCR CDR3 was subjected to a first round of RT-PCR using the HTBI primer set and the Qiagen OneStep RT-PCR kit. The public reads were quality trimmed at Q25 with fastp and then assembled into clones with MiXCR by TCRdb, keeping productive beta chains. Records with the same CDR3 protein are collapsed into one entry carrying the most frequent genes and DNA. Here the sample has under 600,000 distinct CDR3 sequences; approximately 15% occur a single time. The top ten constitute around 3.5% of the sample. The sample taken for sequencing was blood. The receptors originated from a woman aged 40 to 50 with Graves' ophthalmopathy.

This clonotype came up many times. V and J are TRBV6-5 and TRBJ2-7; no clear D. V was shortened by 0 bases and J by 2 bases, with 11 bases between the two germline ends. In germline, CDR1 is MNHEY, CDR2 SVGAGI. The CDR3 extends over 15 amino acids. DNA of the CDR3: TGTGCCAGCAGTTACTCGATAGTACATGCCTACGAGCAGTACTTC. Protein product: CASSYSIVHAYEQYF.

The gene calls are TRBV6-1 and TRBJ1-3; D is perhaps TRBD1 (6 bases). Per the germline V gene, CDR1 is MNHNS and CDR2 is SASEGT. The CDR3 is 14 residues long. V dropped 5 bases and J dropped 4 bases, with 12 bases sitting between them. The CDR3: CASSLERGGNTIYF. The CDR3, as DNA: TGTGCCAGCAGTCTCGAGAGGGGGGGAAACACCATATATTTT.

This clonotype showed up many times. The chain couples TRBV11-2 to TRBJ2-7, with D unclear. Germline V gene lookup returns CDR1 SGHAT and CDR2 FQNNGV. CDR3 size: 11 residues. The V end lost 3 bases, the J end lost 5 bases, and 5 bases lay between the germline ends. The CDR3: CASSFTDEQYF. The CDR3 DNA reads TGTGCCAGCAGCTTCACGGACGAGCAGTACTTC.

The chain couples TRBV20-1 to TRBJ2-1; 9 nucleotides line up with TRBD1. The germline gives CDR1 DFQATT, CDR2 SNEGSKA (reference sequence). V trimming: 6 bases; J trimming: 0 bases; junction bases outside the gene matches: 3. This CDR3 has 14 amino acids. CDR3 sequence: CSADRGSSYNEQFF. DNA of the CDR3: TGCAGTGCCGACAGGGGGAGCTCCTACAATGAGCAGTTCTTC.